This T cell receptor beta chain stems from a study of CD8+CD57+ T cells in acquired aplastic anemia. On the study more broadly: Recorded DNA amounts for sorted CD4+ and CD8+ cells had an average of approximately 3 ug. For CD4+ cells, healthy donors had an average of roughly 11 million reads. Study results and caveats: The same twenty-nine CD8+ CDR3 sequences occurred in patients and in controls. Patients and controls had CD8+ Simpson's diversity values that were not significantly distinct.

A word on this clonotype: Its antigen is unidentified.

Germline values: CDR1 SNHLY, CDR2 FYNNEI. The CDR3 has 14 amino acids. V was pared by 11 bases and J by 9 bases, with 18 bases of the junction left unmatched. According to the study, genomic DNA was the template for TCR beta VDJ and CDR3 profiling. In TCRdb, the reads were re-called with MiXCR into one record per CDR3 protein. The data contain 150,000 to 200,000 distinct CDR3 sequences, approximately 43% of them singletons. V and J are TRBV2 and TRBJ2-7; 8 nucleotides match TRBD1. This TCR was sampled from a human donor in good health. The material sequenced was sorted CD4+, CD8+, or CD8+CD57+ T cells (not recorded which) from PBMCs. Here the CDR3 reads CAVAARDRRIRQYF. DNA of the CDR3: TGTGCCGTAGCCGCCCGGGACAGGCGAATCCGGCAGTACTTC.